Following are 17 T cell receptor beta chains from one sample sequenced in a study of T cell repertoires in cytomegalovirus infection. TCRdb redid the calling of the reads with MiXCR, one entry per CDR3 protein. The sample includes around 430,000 distinct CDR3 sequences, about two fifths seen only once; the top ten take about 41%. Antigen specificity for these receptors is unknown. Sequences were derived from cultured PBMCs, sampled from culture after CMV antigen stimulation. The receptors come from a human donor in good health (CMV status not recorded). Some clones in this sample may be carry-over from other donors' samples.

In its sample, this clonotype was seen many times. The J gene is TRBJ2-1, the V gene TRBV7-2; 7 bases line up with TRBD1. The ends lost 1 base at V and 3 bases at J; junction bases unmatched: 3. The CDR3 contains 15 residues. Germline values: CDR1 SGHTA, CDR2 FQGNSA. DNA for the CDR3: TGTGCCAGCAGCTTAGGAGGGGGCATCTACAATGAGCAGTTCTTC. This codes for CASSLGGGIYNEQFF.

This clonotype was observed many times. The rearrangement joins TRBV7-2 to TRBJ2-2, with D maybe TRBD2 (6 bases). Trimming took off 4 bases at V and 3 bases at J, with 12 bases between the two ends. This CDR3 has 15 residues. Germline lookup yields CDR1 SGHTA and CDR2 FQGNSA. The CDR3 sequence: CASSWVAGYTGELFF. The CDR3 DNA reads TGTGCCAGCAGCTGGGTTGCGGGGTACACCGGGGAGCTGTTTTTT.

Only a few counts were recorded for this clonotype. The chain combines TRBV7-2 with TRBJ2-3, with a weak D call TRBD2 (5 bases). Germline assignment: CDR1 SGHTA and CDR2 FQGNSA. The ends were cut back, 5 bases at V and 4 bases at J, with 16 bases in the middle. This CDR3 region has 15 residues. The CDR3 loop reads CASSPRGWSADTQYF. In DNA form, the CDR3 reads TGTGCCAGCAGCCCCCGGGGTTGGTCGGCAGATACGCAGTATTTT.

This clonotype was counted a few times. The chain is built from TRBV12-3 or TRBV12-4 and TRBJ2-5, with D hard to call. Trimming left V 2 bases short and J 4 bases short, with 8 bases between. The CDR3 has 13 residues. The CDR3 loop reads CASSLLTRETQYF. The CDR3 DNA reads TGTGCCAGCAGTTTACTTACTCGAGAGACCCAGTACTTC.

The rearrangement uses TRBV12-5 and TRBJ2-3, with D perhaps matching TRBD1 (6 bases). V was cut by 1 base and J by 6 bases, with 11 bases left in between. From germline, CDR1 is LGHNT and CDR2 FRNRAP. There are 14 residues in the CDR3. The CDR3 nucleotides read TGTGCTAGTGGTTTGGGAGCAGGGGCCGATACGCAGTATTTT. Its translation: CASGLGAGADTQYF.

The chain joins TRBV2 to TRBJ2-7; D ambiguous. The V and J ends lost 7 bases and 3 bases respectively, with 10 bases between them. The CDR3 totals 12 residues. The germline gives CDR1 SNHLY, CDR2 FYNNEI. CDR3 in DNA: TGTGCCAGCAAAGGCAGGAACTACGAGCAGTACTTC. Protein sequence: CASKGRNYEQYF.

The V and J genes are TRBV7-6 and TRBJ2-3; TRBD1 matches 8 bases. Trimming removed 5 bases from V and 2 bases from J; junction bases left unmatched: 6. The germline V gene has CDR1 SGHVS and CDR2 FNYEAQ. The CDR3 covers 15 residues. The CDR3: CASSLGQGFTDTQYF. In DNA, the CDR3 is TGTGCCAGCAGCCTCGGACAGGGCTTCACAGATACGCAGTATTTT.

The rearrangement joins TRBV6-6 to TRBJ2-3; 9 bases are a match to TRBD2. The CDR3 is 16 residues long. Trimming cost V 0 bases and J 1 base; bases outside gene matches: 2. Germline CDR1 is MNHNY and CDR2 is SVGAGI (reference sequence). CDR3 in amino acids: CASSYSASGGTDTQYF. The CDR3 bases are TGTGCCAGCAGTTACTCGGCTAGCGGGGGCACAGATACGCAGTATTTT.

The CDR3: CASSPTGTGNTEAFF. The CDR3 bases are TGTGCCAGCTCACCCACCGGGACAGGGAACACTGAAGCTTTCTTT. The chain employs TRBV18 and TRBJ1-1; 8 bases fit TRBD1. CDR1 and CDR2 from the germline V gene are KGHSH and LQKENI. V trimming: 3 bases; J trimming: 1 base; junction bases outside the gene matches: 4. CDR3 length: 15 amino acids.

Of note for this clonotype: A much larger clone lies one base from this, so it may be a read error. This rearrangement joins TRBV7-2 to TRBJ2-2; perhaps TRBD2 as D (6 bases). The CDR3 loop spans 16 amino acids. Per germline, CDR1 SGHTA and CDR2 FQGNSA. CDR3 amino acids: CARSLFGGTNTGELFF. For the CDR3, the DNA is TGTGCCAGAAGCTTATTCGGGGGTACGAACACCGGGGAGCTGTTTTTT.

V is TRBV20-1 and J is TRBJ1-6, with D unresolved. Between the trimmed V and J ends, which lost 2 bases and 12 bases, there was a span of 17 bases. From germline, CDR1 is DFQATT and CDR2 SNEGSKA (reference sequence). The CDR3 covers 14 residues. CDR3 nucleotides: TGCAGTGCTAGATTACGCTCCGCGGATGAACCCCTCCACTTT. Its protein is CSARLRSADEPLHF.

This clonotype was detected only a few times. The chain uses TRBV7-8 and TRBJ2-7; 10 positions agree with TRBD1. Germline V gives CDR1 SGHVS, CDR2 FQNEAQ. The V gene end was trimmed by 4 bases and the J gene end by 0 bases; junction bases not matched to a gene: 6. There are 16 residues in the CDR3. The CDR3 nucleotides read TGTGCCAGCAGCTACCGGACAGGGGGGAGCTCCTACGAGCAGTACTTC. This translates into CASSYRTGGSSYEQYF.

As concerns this clonotype: Mismatch with germline at one junction end may stem from a read error. The V gene is TRBV6-1, the J gene TRBJ1-5, with unresolved D. This CDR3 is 14 amino acids long. In germline, CDR1 is MNHNS, CDR2 SASEGT. The CDR3 sequence is CASTKGPEDQPQRF. CDR3 in DNA: TGTGCCAGCACTAAAGGGCCCGAAGATCAGCCCCAGCGTTTT.

The table lists this clonotype with a few counts. V gene TRBV7-2 combines with J gene TRBJ2-7, with 9 bases lining up with TRBD2. Germline CDR1 is SGHTA and CDR2 is FQGNSA. The CDR3 contains 15 residues. Trimming at V came to 7 bases and at J to 3 bases, leaving 10 bases not matched to a gene. Here the CDR3 reads CASTAGGSGSYEQYF. In nucleotides, the CDR3 is TGTGCCAGCACCGCGGGAGGTAGCGGGAGCTACGAGCAGTACTTC. Full variable domain (outside the CDR3, taken from reference TRBV7-2 and TRBJ2-7): GAGVSQSPSNKVTEKGKDVELRCDPISGHTALYWYRQSLGQGLEFLIYFQGNSAPDKSGLPSDRFSAERTGGSVSTLTIQRTQQEDSAVYLCASTAGGSGSYEQYFGPGTRLTVT.

The chain is built from TRBV20-1 and TRBJ2-1, with no clear D. This CDR3 has 14 amino acids. V was cut by 6 bases and J by 3 bases, with 15 bases left in between. Per the germline V gene, CDR1 is DFQATT and CDR2 is SNEGSKA (reference sequence). The CDR3 bases are TGCAGTGCCAGGCATTTCGATTACTACAATGAGCAGTTCTTC. This sequence encodes CSARHFDYYNEQFF.

The CDR3 DNA is TGTGCCAGCAGCTTCAGCGGGGGGGCGTCCTACGAGCAGTACTTC. It specifies CASSFSGGASYEQYF. The chain carries TRBV7-6 and TRBJ2-7, with TRBD2 matching 10 bases. Trimming removed 3 bases from V and 1 base from J; junction bases left unmatched: 3. From germline, CDR1 is SGHVS and CDR2 FNYEAQ. This CDR3 contains 15 residues.

CDR3 loop: CASSKPDGNNQPQHF. The CDR3 region has the DNA TGTGCCAGTAGCAAGCCGGACGGAAACAATCAGCCCCAGCATTTT. The V call is TRBV19, the J call TRBJ1-5, with D uncertain. Trimming left V 6 bases short and J 3 bases short, with 15 bases between. CDR1 is LNHDA and CDR2 is SQIVND in the germline V gene (reference sequence). The CDR3 is 15 residues long.